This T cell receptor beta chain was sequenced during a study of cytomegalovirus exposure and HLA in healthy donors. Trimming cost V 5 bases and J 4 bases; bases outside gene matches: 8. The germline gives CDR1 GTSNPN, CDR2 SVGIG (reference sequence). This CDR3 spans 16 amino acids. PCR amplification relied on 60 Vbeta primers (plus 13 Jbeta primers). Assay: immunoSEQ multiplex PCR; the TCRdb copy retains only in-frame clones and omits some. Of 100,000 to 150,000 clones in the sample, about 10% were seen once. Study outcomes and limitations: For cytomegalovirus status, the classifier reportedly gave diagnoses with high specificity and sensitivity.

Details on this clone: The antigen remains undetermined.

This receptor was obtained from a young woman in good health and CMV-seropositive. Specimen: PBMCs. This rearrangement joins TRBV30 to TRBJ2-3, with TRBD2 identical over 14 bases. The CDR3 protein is CAWGTGTSGSADTQYF. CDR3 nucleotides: TGTGCCTGGGGTACCGGGACTAGCGGGAGTGCAGATACGCAGTATTTT.